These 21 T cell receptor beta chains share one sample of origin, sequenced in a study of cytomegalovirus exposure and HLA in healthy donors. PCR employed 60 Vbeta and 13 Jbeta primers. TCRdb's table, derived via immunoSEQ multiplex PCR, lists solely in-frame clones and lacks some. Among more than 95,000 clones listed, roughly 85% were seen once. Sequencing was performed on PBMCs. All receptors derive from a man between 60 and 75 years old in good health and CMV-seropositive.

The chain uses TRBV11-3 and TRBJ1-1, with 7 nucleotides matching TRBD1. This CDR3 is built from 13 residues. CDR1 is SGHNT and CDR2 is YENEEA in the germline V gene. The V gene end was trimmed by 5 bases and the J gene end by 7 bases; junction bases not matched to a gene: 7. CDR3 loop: CASSPGQAYEAFF. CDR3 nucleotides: TGTGCCAGCAGCCCCGGACAGGCCTATGAAGCTTTCTTT.

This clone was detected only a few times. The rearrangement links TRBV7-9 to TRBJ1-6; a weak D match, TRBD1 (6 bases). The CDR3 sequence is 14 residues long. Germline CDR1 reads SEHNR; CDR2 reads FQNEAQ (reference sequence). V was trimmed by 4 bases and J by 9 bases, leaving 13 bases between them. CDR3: CASSSTGFTSPLHF. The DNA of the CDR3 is TGTGCCAGCAGCTCCACAGGGTTTACTTCACCCCTCCACTTT.

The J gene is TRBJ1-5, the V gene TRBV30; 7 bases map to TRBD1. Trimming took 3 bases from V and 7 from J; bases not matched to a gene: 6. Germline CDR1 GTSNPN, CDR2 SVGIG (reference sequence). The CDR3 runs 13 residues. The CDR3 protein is CAWRTGFGQPQHF. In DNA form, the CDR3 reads TGTGCCTGGAGGACAGGGTTCGGGCAGCCCCAGCATTTT.

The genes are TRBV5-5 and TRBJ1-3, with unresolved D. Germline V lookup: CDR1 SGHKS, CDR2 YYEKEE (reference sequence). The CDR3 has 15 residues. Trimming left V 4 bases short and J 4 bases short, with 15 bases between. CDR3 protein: CASSGRDFGGNTIYF. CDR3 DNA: TGTGCCAGCAGCGGACGGGATTTTGGAGGAAACACCATATATTTT.

In DNA form, the CDR3 reads TGTGCCAGCTCACGAAATCCGGGTCTTAATGAAAAACTGTTTTTT. It encodes CASSRNPGLNEKLFF. This chain joins TRBV18 and TRBJ1-4; D is undetermined. Germline CDR1 is KGHSH and CDR2 is LQKENI. Trimming left V 4 bases short and J 4 bases short, with 13 bases between. This CDR3 is 15 amino acids long.

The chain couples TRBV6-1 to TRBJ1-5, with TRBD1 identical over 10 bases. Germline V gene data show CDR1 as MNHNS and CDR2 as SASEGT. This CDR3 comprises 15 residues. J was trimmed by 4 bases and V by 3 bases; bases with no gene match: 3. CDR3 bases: TGTGCCAGCAGTGAGGACAGGGGGGTAAATCAGCCCCAGCATTTT. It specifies CASSEDRGVNQPQHF.

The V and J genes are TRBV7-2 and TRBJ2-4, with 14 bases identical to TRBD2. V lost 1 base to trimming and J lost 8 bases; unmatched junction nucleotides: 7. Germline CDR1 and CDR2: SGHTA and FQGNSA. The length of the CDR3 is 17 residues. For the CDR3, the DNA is TGTGCCAGCAGCTTAGGGCCGACTAGCGGGGGGGCGCACATTCAGTACTTC. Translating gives CASSLGPTSGGAHIQYF.

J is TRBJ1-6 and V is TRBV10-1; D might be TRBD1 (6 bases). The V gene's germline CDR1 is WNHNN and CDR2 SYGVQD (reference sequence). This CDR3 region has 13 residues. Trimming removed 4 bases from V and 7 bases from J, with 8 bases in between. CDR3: CASSARGNSPLHF. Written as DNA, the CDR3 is TGCGCCAGCAGTGCCAGGGGAAATTCACCCCTCCACTTT.

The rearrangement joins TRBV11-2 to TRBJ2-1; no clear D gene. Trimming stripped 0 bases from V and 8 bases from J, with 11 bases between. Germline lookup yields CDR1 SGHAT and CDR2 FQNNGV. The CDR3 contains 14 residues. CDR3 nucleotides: TGTGCCAGCAGCTTAGACGGTAGGAGTTATGAGCAGTTCTTC. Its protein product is CASSLDGRSYEQFF.

The chain's CDR3 is CASSIGTVVTGELFF. Here the CDR3 DNA reads TGTGCCAGTAGTATAGGGACAGTCGTCACCGGGGAGCTGTTTTTT. V is TRBV19 and J is TRBJ2-2, with D possibly matching TRBD1 (6 bases). CDR3 length equals 15 residues. CDR1 and CDR2 (germline): LNHDA, SQIVND (reference sequence). The V and J ends lost 1 base and 4 bases respectively, with 10 bases between them.

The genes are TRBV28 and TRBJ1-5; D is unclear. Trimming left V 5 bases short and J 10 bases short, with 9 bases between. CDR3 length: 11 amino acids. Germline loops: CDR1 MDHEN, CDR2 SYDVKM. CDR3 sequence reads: CASSVRGPQHF. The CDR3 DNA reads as TGTGCCAGCAGTGTACGGGGACCCCAGCATTTT.

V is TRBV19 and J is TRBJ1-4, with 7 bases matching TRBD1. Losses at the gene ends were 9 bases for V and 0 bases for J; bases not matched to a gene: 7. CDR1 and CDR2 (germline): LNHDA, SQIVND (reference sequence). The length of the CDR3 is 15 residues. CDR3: CASVTGDATNEKLFF. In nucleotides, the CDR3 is TGTGCCAGCGTCACAGGGGATGCAACTAATGAAAAACTGTTTTTT.

For the CDR3, the DNA is TGTGCCAGCTCACCCGGGACAGGGCTACTCTACGAGCAGTACTTC. Translation gives CASSPGTGLLYEQYF. J is TRBJ2-7 and V is TRBV18, with 9 nucleotides matching TRBD1. The CDR3 runs to 15 residues. V gave up 3 bases and J gave up 3 bases; unmatched junction bases: 6. Germline V gives CDR1 KGHSH, CDR2 LQKENI.

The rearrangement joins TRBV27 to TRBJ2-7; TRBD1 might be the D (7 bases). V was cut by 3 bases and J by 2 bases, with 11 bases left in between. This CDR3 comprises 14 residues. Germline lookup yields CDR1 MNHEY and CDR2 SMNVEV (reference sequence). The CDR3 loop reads CASSLGGQTYEQYF. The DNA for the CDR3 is TGTGCCAGCAGTTTGGGGGGACAGACCTACGAGCAGTACTTC.

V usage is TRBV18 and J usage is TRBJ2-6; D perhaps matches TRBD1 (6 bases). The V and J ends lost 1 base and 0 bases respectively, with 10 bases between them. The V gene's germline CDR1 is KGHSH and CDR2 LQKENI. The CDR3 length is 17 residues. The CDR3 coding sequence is TGTGCCAGCTCACCACAAACAGGGAACTCTGGGGCCAACGTCCTGACTTTC. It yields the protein CASSPQTGNSGANVLTF.

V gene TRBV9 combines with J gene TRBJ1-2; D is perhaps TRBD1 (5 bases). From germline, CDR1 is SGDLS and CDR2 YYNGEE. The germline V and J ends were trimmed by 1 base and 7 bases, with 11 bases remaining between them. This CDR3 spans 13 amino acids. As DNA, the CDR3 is TGTGCCAGCAGCGTACAGGGTGGGGCTGGCTACACCTTC. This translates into CASSVQGGAGYTF.

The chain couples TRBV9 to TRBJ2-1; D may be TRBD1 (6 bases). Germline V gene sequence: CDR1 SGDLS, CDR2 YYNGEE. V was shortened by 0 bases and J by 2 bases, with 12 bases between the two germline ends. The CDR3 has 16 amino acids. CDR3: CASSVASRGPYNEQFF. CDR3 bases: TGTGCCAGCAGCGTAGCGAGCAGGGGCCCCTACAATGAGCAGTTCTTC.

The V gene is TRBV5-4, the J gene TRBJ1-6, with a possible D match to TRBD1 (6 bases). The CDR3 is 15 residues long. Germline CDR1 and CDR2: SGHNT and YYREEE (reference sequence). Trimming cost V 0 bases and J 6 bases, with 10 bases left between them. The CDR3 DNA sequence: TGTGCCAGCAGCTTGGAGGCAGGGGTTAATTCACCCCTCCACTTT. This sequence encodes CASSLEAGVNSPLHF.

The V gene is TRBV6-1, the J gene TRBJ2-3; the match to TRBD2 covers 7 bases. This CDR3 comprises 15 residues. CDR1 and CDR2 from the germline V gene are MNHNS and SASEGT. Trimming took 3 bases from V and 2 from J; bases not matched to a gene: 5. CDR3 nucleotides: TGTGCCAGCAGTGACCAAGCGGGGACCACAGATACGCAGTATTTT. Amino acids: CASSDQAGTTDTQYF.

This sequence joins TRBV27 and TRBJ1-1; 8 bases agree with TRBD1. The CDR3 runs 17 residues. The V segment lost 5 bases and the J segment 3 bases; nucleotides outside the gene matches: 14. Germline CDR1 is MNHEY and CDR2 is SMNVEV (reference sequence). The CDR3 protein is CASSRRGRAQVYTEAFF. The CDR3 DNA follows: TGTGCCAGCAGTCGCAGGGGGCGCGCCCAAGTTTACACTGAAGCTTTCTTT.

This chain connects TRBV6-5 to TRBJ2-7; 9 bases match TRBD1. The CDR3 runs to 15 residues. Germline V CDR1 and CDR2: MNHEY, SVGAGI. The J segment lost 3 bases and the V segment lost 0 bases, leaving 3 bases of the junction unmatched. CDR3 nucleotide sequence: TGTGCCAGCAGTTACTCATGGACAGGGGTCTACGAGCAGTACTTC. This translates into CASSYSWTGVYEQYF.